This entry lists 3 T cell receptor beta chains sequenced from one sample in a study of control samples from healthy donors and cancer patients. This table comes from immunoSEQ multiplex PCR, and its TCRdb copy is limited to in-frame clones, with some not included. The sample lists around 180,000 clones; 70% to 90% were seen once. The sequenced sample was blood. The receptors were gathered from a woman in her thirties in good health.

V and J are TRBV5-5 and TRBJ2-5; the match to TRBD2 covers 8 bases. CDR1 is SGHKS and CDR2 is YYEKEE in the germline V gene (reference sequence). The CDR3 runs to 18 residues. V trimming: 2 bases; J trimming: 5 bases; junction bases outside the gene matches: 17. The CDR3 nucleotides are TGTGCCAGCAGCTTTAGTAGTGGGGAAGTCGGGGGGGCTGAGACCCAGTACTTC. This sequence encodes CASSFSSGEVGGAETQYF.

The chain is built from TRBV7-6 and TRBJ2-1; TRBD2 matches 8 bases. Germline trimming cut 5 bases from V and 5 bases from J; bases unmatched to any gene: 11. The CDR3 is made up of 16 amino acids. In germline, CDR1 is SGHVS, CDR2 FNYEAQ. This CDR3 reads CASSVGLREGNNEQFF. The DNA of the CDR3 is TGTGCCAGCAGCGTCGGTCTTCGGGAGGGAAACAATGAGCAGTTCTTC.

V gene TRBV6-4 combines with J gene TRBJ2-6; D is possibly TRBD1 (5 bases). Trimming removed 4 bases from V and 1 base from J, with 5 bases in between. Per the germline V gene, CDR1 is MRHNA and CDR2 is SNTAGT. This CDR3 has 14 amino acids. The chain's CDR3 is CASSGTSGANVLTF. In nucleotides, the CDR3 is TGTGCCAGCAGTGGGACATCTGGGGCCAACGTCCTGACTTTC.